The clone carrying this TCR beta chain was observed at least ten times. RNA transcripts provided the source from which TCR beta CDR3 regions were amplified. The study used the HTBI primer set for a first-round RT-PCR of the TCR CDR3. TCRdb passed the multiplex PCR reads through MiXCR, listing each CDR3 protein once. The top ten hold roughly a tenth of the sample, which has about 740,000 distinct CDR3 sequences, approximately 15% seen once. Clinical symptoms, serum thyroxine, TRAb, thyroid ultrasound and orbital computed tomography informed diagnoses. CDR3 length: 13 amino acids. The V and J ends lost 7 bases and 0 bases respectively, with 7 bases between them. The data stem from a study of T cells in Graves' hyperthyroidism and ophthalmopathy.

The sequence came from a young woman with Graves' hyperthyroidism. Sequencing input: blood. The V call is TRBV12-3 or TRBV12-4, the J call TRBJ1-3, with D uncertain. CDR3 sequence reads: CASTRISGNTIYF. DNA for the CDR3: TGTGCCAGCACTCGTATCTCTGGAAACACCATATATTTT.